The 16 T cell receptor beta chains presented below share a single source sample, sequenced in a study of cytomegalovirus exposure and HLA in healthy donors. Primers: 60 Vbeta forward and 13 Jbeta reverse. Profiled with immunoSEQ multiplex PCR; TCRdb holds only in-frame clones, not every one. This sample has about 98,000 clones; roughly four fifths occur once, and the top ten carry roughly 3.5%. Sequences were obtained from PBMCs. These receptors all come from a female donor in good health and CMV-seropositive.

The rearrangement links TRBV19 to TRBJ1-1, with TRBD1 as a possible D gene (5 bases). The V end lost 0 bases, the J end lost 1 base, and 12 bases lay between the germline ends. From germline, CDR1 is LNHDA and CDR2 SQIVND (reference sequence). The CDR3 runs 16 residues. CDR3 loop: CASSIDPRQRNTEAFF. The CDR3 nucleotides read TGTGCCAGTAGTATAGACCCGAGACAGAGGAACACTGAAGCTTTCTTT.

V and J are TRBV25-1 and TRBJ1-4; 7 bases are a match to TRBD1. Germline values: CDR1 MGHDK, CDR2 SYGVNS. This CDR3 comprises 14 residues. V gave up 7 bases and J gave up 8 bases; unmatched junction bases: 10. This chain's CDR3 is CASKDDREREKLFF. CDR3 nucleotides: TGTGCCAGCAAGGATGACAGGGAGAGGGAAAAACTGTTTTTT.

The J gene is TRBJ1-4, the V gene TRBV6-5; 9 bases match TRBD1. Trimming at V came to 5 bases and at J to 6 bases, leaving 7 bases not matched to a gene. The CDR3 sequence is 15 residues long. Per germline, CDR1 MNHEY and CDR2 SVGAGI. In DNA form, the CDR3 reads TGTGCCAGCAGTCGGACCGGGACAGGGTATGAAAAACTGTTTTTT. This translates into CASSRTGTGYEKLFF.

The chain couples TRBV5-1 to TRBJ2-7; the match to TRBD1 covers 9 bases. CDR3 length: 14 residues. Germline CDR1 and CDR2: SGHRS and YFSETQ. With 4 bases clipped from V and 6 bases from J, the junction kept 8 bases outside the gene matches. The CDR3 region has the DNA TGCGCCAGCAGCGGGGACAGGGCCTCGTCCGAGCAGTACTTC. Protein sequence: CASSGDRASSEQYF.

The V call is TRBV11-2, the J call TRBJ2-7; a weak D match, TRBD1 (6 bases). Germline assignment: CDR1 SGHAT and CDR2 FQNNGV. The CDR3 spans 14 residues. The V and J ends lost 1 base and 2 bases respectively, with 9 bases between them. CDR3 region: CASSLGWGPYEQYF. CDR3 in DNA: TGTGCCAGCAGCTTAGGGTGGGGGCCCTACGAGCAGTACTTC.

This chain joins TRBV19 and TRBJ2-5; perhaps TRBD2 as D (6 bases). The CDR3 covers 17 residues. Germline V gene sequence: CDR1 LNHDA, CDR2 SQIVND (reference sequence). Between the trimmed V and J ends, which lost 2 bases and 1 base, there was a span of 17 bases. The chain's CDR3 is CASSILISSGGQETQYF. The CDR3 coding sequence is TGTGCCAGTAGTATACTTATAAGCTCCGGGGGCCAAGAGACCCAGTACTTC.

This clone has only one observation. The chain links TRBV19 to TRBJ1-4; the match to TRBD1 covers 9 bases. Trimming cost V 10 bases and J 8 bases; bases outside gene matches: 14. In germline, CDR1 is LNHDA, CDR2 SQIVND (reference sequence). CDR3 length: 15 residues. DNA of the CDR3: TGTGCCACTACACAATACAGGGGGCATGAGGAAAAACTGTTTTTT. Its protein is CATTQYRGHEEKLFF.

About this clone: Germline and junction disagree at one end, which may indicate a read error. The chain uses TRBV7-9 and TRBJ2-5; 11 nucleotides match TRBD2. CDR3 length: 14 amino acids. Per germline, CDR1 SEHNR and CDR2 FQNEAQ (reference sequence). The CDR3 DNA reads TGTTCCAGCAGCCGACTAGCGGGACAAGAGACCCAGTACTTC. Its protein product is CSSSRLAGQETQYF.

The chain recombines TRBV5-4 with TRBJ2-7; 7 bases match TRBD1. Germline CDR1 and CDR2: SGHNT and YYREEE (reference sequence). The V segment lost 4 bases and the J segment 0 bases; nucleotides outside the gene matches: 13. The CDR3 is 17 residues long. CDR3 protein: CASSPPKRQGPSYEQYF. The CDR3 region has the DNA TGTGCCAGCAGCCCCCCAAAGAGACAGGGCCCCTCCTACGAGCAGTACTTC.

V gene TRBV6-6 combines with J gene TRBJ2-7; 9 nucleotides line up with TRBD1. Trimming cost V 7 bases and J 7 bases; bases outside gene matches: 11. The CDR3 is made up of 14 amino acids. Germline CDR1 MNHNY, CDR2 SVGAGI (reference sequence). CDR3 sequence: CASKRGDREEEQYF. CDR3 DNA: TGTGCCAGCAAAAGGGGGGACAGGGAAGAAGAGCAGTACTTC.

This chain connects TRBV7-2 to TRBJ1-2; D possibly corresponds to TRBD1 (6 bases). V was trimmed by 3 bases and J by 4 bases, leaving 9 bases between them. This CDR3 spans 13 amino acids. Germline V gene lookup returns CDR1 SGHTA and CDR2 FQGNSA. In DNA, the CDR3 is TGTGCCAGCAGCTTCGACAGGCCCTATGGCTACACCTTC. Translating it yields CASSFDRPYGYTF. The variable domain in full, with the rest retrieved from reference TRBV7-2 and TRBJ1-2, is GAGVSQSPSNKVTEKGKDVELRCDPISGHTALYWYRQSLGQGLEFLIYFQGNSAPDKSGLPSDRFSAERTGGSVSTLTIQRTQQEDSAVYLCASSFDRPYGYTFGSGTRLTVV.

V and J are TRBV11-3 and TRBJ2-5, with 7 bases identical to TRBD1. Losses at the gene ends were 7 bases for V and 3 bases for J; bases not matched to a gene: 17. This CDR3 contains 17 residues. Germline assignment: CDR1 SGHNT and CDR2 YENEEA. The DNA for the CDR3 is TGTGCCAGCAACGAGGGGGCCCGGGGACAGCTAGAAGAGACCCAGTACTTC. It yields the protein CASNEGARGQLEETQYF.

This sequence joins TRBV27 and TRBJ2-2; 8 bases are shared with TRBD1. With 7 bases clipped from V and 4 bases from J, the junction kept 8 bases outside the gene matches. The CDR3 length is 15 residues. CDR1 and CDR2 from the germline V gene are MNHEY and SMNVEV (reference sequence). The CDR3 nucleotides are TGTGCCAGCACTGCGGACAGGGTTGGCACCGGGGAGCTGTTTTTT. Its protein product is CASTADRVGTGELFF.

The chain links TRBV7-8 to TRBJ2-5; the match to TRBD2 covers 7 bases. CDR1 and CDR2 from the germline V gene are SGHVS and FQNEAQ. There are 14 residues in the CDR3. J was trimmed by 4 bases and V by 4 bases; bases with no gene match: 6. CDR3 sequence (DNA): TGTGCCAGCAGCTCCGGACTAGTAAGAGAGACCCAGTACTTC. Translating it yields CASSSGLVRETQYF.

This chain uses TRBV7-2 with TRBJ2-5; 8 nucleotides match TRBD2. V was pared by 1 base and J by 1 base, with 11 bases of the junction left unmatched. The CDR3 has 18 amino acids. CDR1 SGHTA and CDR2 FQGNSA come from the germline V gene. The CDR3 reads CASSLVSSGFRSQETQYF. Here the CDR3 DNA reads TGTGCCAGCAGCTTAGTGTCTAGCGGGTTTAGGTCCCAAGAGACCCAGTACTTC.

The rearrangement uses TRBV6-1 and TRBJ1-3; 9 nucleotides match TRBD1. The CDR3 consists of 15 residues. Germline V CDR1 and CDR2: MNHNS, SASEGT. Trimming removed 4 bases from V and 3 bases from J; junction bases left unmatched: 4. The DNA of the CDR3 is TGTGCCAGCAGTGTACAGGGGGCTGGTGGAAACACCATATATTTT. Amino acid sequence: CASSVQGAGGNTIYF.